This T cell receptor beta chain was captured in a study of blood T cells in healthy people across ages (dated by TCRdb to about 2015). In the study overall: In model experiments, template switching captured roughly one uniquely barcoded TCR beta cDNA molecule for every two T cells. Using deep sequencing normalized with unique cDNA molecular identifiers, the study measured how TCR beta repertoire diversity changes with age. The donors were divided into four age groups: young (average around 15 years), middle-aged (about 39), aged (approximately 62) and long-lived (82). To avoid experimental bias, donors of different ages were distributed randomly across sequencing lanes. The study analyzed two additional independent replicas of 1 million unique cDNA reads from the same blood draw for two donors, one aged 18 to 30 and one aged 80 or older. General findings and caveats noted by the study authors: Estimates of total diversity from one million sequenced T cells were regarded as lower bounds and underestimates. As age increased, observed TCR beta diversity per million T cells dropped in a roughly linear way, and a significant reduction was already evident by age 40. Conclusive comparison of naive and antigen-experienced compartments was prevented by the profiling of bulk unsorted PBMCs. Compared with the aged group, more naive CD4+ T cells, fewer expanded clones and increased TCR diversity were shown by the long-lived group, suggesting age selection. There was a strong correlation between observed TCR beta diversity and the percentage of naive T cells measured by flow cytometry. Donor CMV infection status was unknown, potentially confounding age-related changes in expanded clonotypes.

Systemically healthy Caucasian individuals from Russia, some 40 in total and aged roughly 6 to 100 years, were included as donors. Each donor gave ten milliliters of peripheral blood, collected into EDTA-treated Vacutainer tubes. Ficoll-Paque density-gradient centrifugation was used to isolate PBMCs, with at least 7 million obtained per sample. Trizol reagent was used to extract total RNA from PBMCs, with at least 5 micrograms per sample. The percentages of naive CD45RAhigh/CD27high T cells were determined by flow cytometry on a PBMC aliquot from every donor. The protocol used for the library was 5' RACE. Instrument on record: Illumina HiSeq 2500. The second PCR ran for about 7 to 11 cycles and used a J-beta primer mix along with a sample-barcoded 5' primer. Each TCR beta cDNA molecule received a unique molecular identifier from a template-switch 5' adaptor carrying 12 random nucleotides. At least 2.5 million CDR3-containing paired-end reads were obtained from each sample. First-strand cDNA synthesis was performed from all RNA using the Mint cDNA synthesis kit, with priming by a TRBC-specific oligonucleotide. After uracil-DNA glycosylase treatment, a first 18-cycle PCR used universal primers M1SS and BC2_uni_R on all cDNA. In the original analysis: Each sample was normalized by randomly selecting 1 million high-quality reads, each carrying a distinct molecular identifier. Instead of being binned into consensus sequences, reads that shared molecular identifiers were thrown out. MiTCR, with a Q25 quality threshold and the strictest error-elimination algorithm, was used for CDR3 identification, clonotype clustering and error correction. A nonparametric unseen species model using Euler transformation provided a lower-bound estimate of total TCR beta diversity. In TCRdb, the public reads were trimmed at Q25 with fastp and aligned with MiXCR, with productive beta chains retained. Rows matching on CDR3 protein sequence are summarized as one entry with the most common DNA and genes. It is TCRdb's table, rather than the study itself, that gives the V and J calls and clone size. This sample gives 850,000 to 1,000,000 distinct CDR3 sequences in total; roughly half of them show up just once. 20% to 25% of the sample is held by the ten biggest clonotypes.

To note about this clonotype: There is no known antigen for this receptor. Base qualities are not provided; no much larger clone lies one nucleotide away.

The V and J ends are trimmed by 10 bases and 2 bases, leaving 6 bases between them. The germline V gene provides CDR1 MNHNS and CDR2 SASEGT. The CDR3 runs 10 amino acids, cysteine and phenylalanine included. Only the CDR3 DNA is retained, 30 bases long and in frame from the first base. This sequence was found in a woman aged 55-69 years in good health. In this chain, TRBV6-1 is recombined with TRBJ2-7, with no confidently assigned D gene. The sequenced sample consisted of blood. The nucleotides read TGTGCCACCGCCCCCTACGAGCAGTACTTC. This encodes CATAPYEQYF.